A selection of T cell receptor beta chains follows, all from one sample in a study of human T cells and chemical hapten exposure. TCRdb used MiXCR to reprocess the RACE reads, holding one entry per CDR3 protein. The profile shows some 400,000 distinct CDR3 sequences, approximately 5% of them singletons. Specimen: whole blood, collected in connection with sensitization to the hapten diphenylcyclopropenone (DPC). The receptors here all came from a woman between 45 and 65 years old with alopecia areata. Some clones in this sample may be carry-over from other donors' samples. The CDR3 runs from the conserved cysteine through the conserved F or W. The D gene is left open where the match is weak. Only part of the rows carry a size: once, few, many, or a class if the clone is expanded.

cdr3_nt cdr3_aa v_call clone_size d_call j_call
TGCGCCAGCAGCTTGGCGGAACGGAGCTCCTACAATGAGCAGTTCTTC CASSLAERSSYNEQFF TRBV5-1 - - TRBJ2-1
TGTGCCAGCGTAAGGGCGGGAGATACGCAGTATTTT CASVRAGDTQYF TRBV6-1 many - TRBJ2-3
TGTGCCAGCAGATCACTAGCGGGAGGGGATACGCAGTATTTT CASRSLAGGDTQYF TRBV27 few TRBD2 TRBJ2-3
TGTGCCAGCAGGGCGAGCTCCTATAATTCACCCCTCCACTTT CASRASSYNSPLHF TRBV7-3 few - TRBJ1-6
TGCGCCAGCAGCTTTAACGCTCACTCTGGAAACACCATATATTTT CASSFNAHSGNTIYF TRBV5-1 few - TRBJ1-3
TGTGCCAGCAGGGCCGGGACAGCAACTAATGAAAAACTGTTTTTT CASRAGTATNEKLFF TRBV2 many TRBD1 TRBJ1-4
TGTGCCAGCAGTTCCCCGGGTGGTAGGGGAGCCGGGGAGCTGTTTTTT CASSSPGGRGAGELFF TRBV6-5 few - TRBJ2-2
TGTGCCAGCAGCCTCCAGGGACAGGGAACTAATGAAAAACTGTTTTTT CASSLQGQGTNEKLFF TRBV5-6 many TRBD1 TRBJ1-4
TGCGCCAGCAGCCAAGATTCAGGGGGGCGCTCAAACATTCAGTACTTC CASSQDSGGRSNIQYF TRBV4-3 many - TRBJ2-4
TGCGCCAGCAGCTTGGGGTCTGAAGCTTTCTTT CASSLGSEAFF TRBV5-1 many - TRBJ1-1
TGTGCCAGCTCACCCCTACAGAGTCTAGCCGCACATGAGCAGTTCTTC CASSPLQSLAAHEQFF TRBV18 - - TRBJ2-1
TGCGCCAGCAGCCAAGACTCTAGCTTTACAGATACGCAGTATTTT CASSQDSSFTDTQYF TRBV4-1 once - TRBJ2-3
TGTGCCAGCAGCCAAGAATTGGGAACTAGCGGTCCCTACGAGCAGTACTTC CASSQELGTSGPYEQYF TRBV4-2 many TRBD2 TRBJ2-7
TGCAGTACCCCTAGAGTTGTCAACTATGGCTACACCTTC CSTPRVVNYGYTF TRBV20-1 few - TRBJ1-2
TGTGCCACCAGTGATCTTACAGGGCAGGGCTCCCCCTCTCTCTTCTTT CATSDLTGQGSPSLFF TRBV24-1 few - TRBJ1-1
TGCAGTGCTCGCATAGGAGGGAATGAGCAGTTCTTC CSARIGGNEQFF TRBV20-1 few - TRBJ2-1
TGTGCCAGCAGTTTTGGCAGAAACACCGGGGAGCTGTTTTTT CASSFGRNTGELFF TRBV27 many - TRBJ2-2